This T cell receptor beta chain is drawn from a study of OX40 agonist ivuxolimab in advanced cancers. About the research overall: Patients in the trial were receiving intravenous ivuxolimab every 2 weeks, at doses of 0.01 to 10 mg/kg. The group had a mean age of about 64 years, ranged from about 20 to 80, and was 80% to 90% male.

Study-wide findings and caveats: Researchers did not establish what antigens the expanded peripheral T cells target. CD4+ and CD8+ T cells in blood underwent clonal expansion by week 6 at 0.1 to 3.0 mg/kg.

With regard to this clone: Its specificity is unknown.

Sequencing was performed with immunoSEQ multiplex PCR; in TCRdb, only in-frame clones are kept and a portion is missing. The sample carries roughly 69,000 clones, 80% to 90% recorded once. The V gene's germline CDR1 is KGHSH and CDR2 LQKENI. The junction had 6 bases not matched to a gene; V was cut back by 3 bases and J by 3 bases. CDR3 length equals 15 residues. Specimen: CD4+ or CD8+ T cells sorted from blood, collected in a trial of the OX40 agonist ivuxolimab. The sequence derives from an adult with an advanced solid tumor such as melanoma, head and neck, liver or kidney cancer. V and J are TRBV18 and TRBJ2-7; 9 bases line up with TRBD1. CDR3 region: CASSPQPGQGYEQYF. The CDR3 DNA reads TGTGCCAGCTCACCGCAACCGGGACAGGGCTACGAGCAGTACTTC.